This TCR beta chain was profiled in a study of T cell responses to AZD1222 COVID-19 vaccine. Notes on the study in general: Most donors were white British and more were female, and clonal diversity was possibly underestimated. There were vaccine-associated CD4 TCRs across spike, dominant at 160-218 and 743-854.

This CDR3 has 15 amino acids. Looked up from germline, CDR1 is LGHDT and CDR2 is YNNKEL (reference sequence). Trimming removed 2 bases from V and 6 bases from J; junction bases left unmatched: 5. The repertoire was sequenced with immunoSEQ multiplex PCR; TCRdb's copy has only in-frame clones and lacks some. The sample lists around 150,000 clones; approximately 84% were seen once. About this clone: Its antigen is unidentified.

V gene TRBV3-1 (or the pseudogene TRBV3-2) combines with J gene TRBJ2-3; 10 positions agree with TRBD2. This TCR came from an adult in good health. Here the sequenced sample was peripheral blood, taken on day 0 of AZD1222 vaccination. CDR3: CASSQRAGGPDTQYF. The CDR3 DNA reads TGTGCCAGCAGCCAAAGAGCGGGGGGGCCTGATACGCAGTATTTT.